This TCR beta chain emerged from a study of beta chain features in type 1 diabetes. Whole-study context: The number of sorted cells examined across all samples was around 110 million.

Post-sort purity exceeded 98% for all sorted populations. Every bit of the isolated RNA underwent reverse transcription, so sequencing read expressed TCRB transcripts. Naive, central memory and regulatory T cell samples averaged approximately 3.9 million immunoSEQ reads each. Here immunoSEQ multiplex PCR was the method, and the copy in TCRdb shows in-frame clones only, minus some. The sample carries around 250,000 clones, about 25% recorded once. General study findings and limits: In every one of the four CD4+ subsets, TCRB CDR3s were moderately but significantly shorter in Type 1 diabetes patients.

This clone was observed a few times. No antigen is known for it. Trimming removed 4 bases at V and 2 bases at J, with 15 bases between. Germline V lookup: CDR1 SQVTM, CDR2 ANQGSEA. The CDR3 is 14 amino acids. This chain joins TRBV29-1 and TRBJ2-7; D is possibly TRBD2 (5 bases). The TCR sequence derives from a man aged 25-45 years in good health. The sample was central memory CD4+ T cells from blood. CDR3 amino acids: CSVGASPGTYEQYF. The CDR3 coding sequence is TGCAGCGTTGGGGCCTCCCCGGGGACCTACGAGCAGTACTTC.